Here is one T cell receptor beta chain with its context. Source study methods: Nucleated cell number was recorded as an estimate derived from reference gene primer amplification. Assay: immunoSEQ multiplex PCR; the TCRdb copy retains only in-frame clones and omits some. V and J calls and clone size are given by that table; D and trimming were obtained from the DNA. This table holds about 270,000 clones, 82% found once. This entry is derived from a study of blood T cell repertoires in COVID-19. Study summary: Sources were T cells, B-cell-depleted T cells, or PBMCs; the material itself was cDNA or gDNA.

After removal of 2 bases from V and 4 bases from J, the junction contained 4 bases not matched to a gene. Germline CDR1 reads SNHLY; CDR2 reads FYNNEI. The length of the CDR3 is 15 residues. The TCR sequence derives from a woman between 18 and 30 years old with acute or convalescent COVID-19. The sequenced sample consisted of peripheral blood. This chain joins TRBV2 and TRBJ1-2; 10 bases align to TRBD1. This CDR3 is CASSETGTGVYGYTF. As DNA, the CDR3 is TGTGCCAGCAGTGAAACCGGGACAGGGGTCTATGGCTACACCTTC.